The rows below give T cell receptor beta chains drawn from one sample of a study of breast tumors, draining lymph nodes, adjacent tissues. MiXCR, run by TCRdb on the multiplex PCR reads, gives a single entry per CDR3 protein. Found here are a few hundred thousand distinct CDR3 sequences, under 40% of them singletons; the top ten hold approximately 3.6%. Sequenced material: axillary lymph node tissue. Receptor source: a female donor with breast cancer. Some clones in this sample may be carry-over from other donors' samples. CDR3s include the opening cysteine and the closing phenylalanine or tryptophan. The order of the fields is D gene, V gene, clone size, J gene, CDR3 DNA, CDR3 protein. D genes are given only for firm matches. Expanded clones are given a class, and other clones once, few, many or no size at all.

d_gene: TRBD2; v_gene: TRBV20-1; abundance: many; j_gene: TRBJ2-2; CDR3nt: TGCAGTGCGGAACCACTAGCGGGGTACACCGGGGAGCTGTTTTTT; CDR3aa: CSAEPLAGYTGELFF
d_gene: TRBD1; v_gene: TRBV24-1; abundance: NA; j_gene: TRBJ1-5; CDR3nt: TGTGCCACCAGTGATTTGGACAGGGGCGGCAATCAGCCCCAGCATTTT; CDR3aa: CATSDLDRGGNQPQHF
d_gene: NA; v_gene: TRBV7-8; abundance: NA; j_gene: TRBJ1-6; CDR3nt: TGTGCCAGCAGCTTCGGGGCTACGAATTCACCCCTCCACTTT; CDR3aa: CASSFGATNSPLHF
d_gene: TRBD2; v_gene: TRBV10-3; abundance: many; j_gene: TRBJ2-7; CDR3nt: TGTGCCATCAGTGAGTCTCGGGGGGGGCACTCCTACGAGCAGTACTTC; CDR3aa: CAISESRGGHSYEQYF
d_gene: NA; v_gene: TRBV24-1; abundance: NA; j_gene: TRBJ1-6; CDR3nt: TGTGCCACCAATTATAATTCACCCCTCCACTTT; CDR3aa: CATNYNSPLHF
d_gene: TRBD2; v_gene: TRBV5-4; abundance: many; j_gene: TRBJ2-3; CDR3nt: TGTGCCAGCAGGCGTGACCCCGGGACTAGGGGTGGGACGCAGTATTTT; CDR3aa: CASRRDPGTRGGTQYF
d_gene: NA; v_gene: TRBV11-2; abundance: many; j_gene: TRBJ2-3; CDR3nt: TGTGCCAGCAGCTTAGGTCGGCAGCCCGGGGCAGATACGCAGTATTTT; CDR3aa: CASSLGRQPGADTQYF
d_gene: TRBD1; v_gene: TRBV7-9; abundance: few; j_gene: TRBJ2-6; CDR3nt: TGTGCCAGCAGTCACAACAGGGGTCTGTTTCCTGGGGCCAACGTCCCGACTTTC; CDR3aa: CASSHNRGLFPGANVPTF
d_gene: NA; v_gene: TRBV28; abundance: NA; j_gene: TRBJ2-7; CDR3nt: TGTGCCAGCAGTGCCCACTACGAGCAGTACTTC; CDR3aa: CASSAHYEQYF
d_gene: NA; v_gene: TRBV15; abundance: NA; j_gene: TRBJ1-3; CDR3nt: TGTGCCACCAGCAGAGGACACGCCTCTGGAAACACCATATATTTT; CDR3aa: CATSRGHASGNTIYF
d_gene: NA; v_gene: TRBV11-2; abundance: NA; j_gene: TRBJ1-6; CDR3nt: TGTGCCAGCAGCCAGACTAGCGGGGAAAATTCACCCCTCCACTTT; CDR3aa: CASSQTSGENSPLHF
d_gene: TRBD1; v_gene: TRBV5-1; abundance: NA; j_gene: TRBJ2-3; CDR3nt: TGCGCCAGCAGCTTGGTGGTACAGGGGGGCACAGATACGCAGTATTTT; CDR3aa: CASSLVVQGGTDTQYF
d_gene: TRBD1; v_gene: TRBV5-1; abundance: many; j_gene: TRBJ2-1; CDR3nt: TGCGCCAGCAGCCTCAGTCCCGGGACAGGGTTGAGCTCCTACAATGAGCAGTTCTTC; CDR3aa: CASSLSPGTGLSSYNEQFF
d_gene: TRBD2; v_gene: TRBV5-5; abundance: many; j_gene: TRBJ2-5; CDR3nt: TGTGCCAGCAGCCCGGGGACTAGCGGGGGGGCGCGAGAGACCCAGTACTTC; CDR3aa: CASSPGTSGGARETQYF
d_gene: NA; v_gene: TRBV3-1; abundance: NA; j_gene: TRBJ2-7; CDR3nt: TGTGCCAGCAGCGCGGGGCAGAAGTACTTC; CDR3aa: CASSAGQKYF
d_gene: NA; v_gene: TRBV2; abundance: NA; j_gene: TRBJ2-7; CDR3nt: TGTGCCAGCAGTGAAACCGCGACAGGAGTGCGCCCCTACGAGCAGTACTTC; CDR3aa: CASSETATGVRPYEQYF
d_gene: NA; v_gene: TRBV24-1; abundance: once; j_gene: TRBJ2-2; CDR3nt: TGTGCTAGTTCCGGGAGAGGCACCGGGGAGCTGTTTTTT; CDR3aa: CASSGRGTGELFF
d_gene: TRBD1; v_gene: TRBV12-3/TRBV12-4; abundance: NA; j_gene: TRBJ1-5; CDR3nt: TGTGCCAGCAGTTTAGTCGGACAGGGGAGGGGTAGCAATCAGCCCCAGCATTTT; CDR3aa: CASSLVGQGRGSNQPQHF
d_gene: TRBD1; v_gene: TRBV7-9; abundance: many; j_gene: TRBJ1-6; CDR3nt: TGTGCCAGCAGCTCCCACGGACAGGGGTCTTCACCCCTCCACTTT; CDR3aa: CASSSHGQGSSPLHF
d_gene: NA; v_gene: TRBV20-1; abundance: NA; j_gene: TRBJ1-1; CDR3nt: TGCAGCGGAGTAGCGTTGAACACTGAAGCTTTCTTT; CDR3aa: CSGVALNTEAFF
d_gene: NA; v_gene: TRBV6-5; abundance: NA; j_gene: TRBJ2-5; CDR3nt: TGTGCCAGCAGCGCCGGGACCCGAAAGGAAGAGACCCAGTACTTC; CDR3aa: CASSAGTRKEETQYF
d_gene: NA; v_gene: TRBV30; abundance: few; j_gene: TRBJ1-4; CDR3nt: TGTGCCTGGAGTGTACCCCCGAGGGGGGAAAAACTGTTTTTT; CDR3aa: CAWSVPPRGEKLFF
d_gene: NA; v_gene: TRBV20-1; abundance: NA; j_gene: TRBJ1-3; CDR3nt: TGCAGTGCTAGCCCTAGCGGGGGTGGGTCTGGAAACACCATATATTTT; CDR3aa: CSASPSGGGSGNTIYF
d_gene: NA; v_gene: TRBV14; abundance: NA; j_gene: TRBJ1-5; CDR3nt: NA; CDR3aa: CASSQEGDRGIWLHLRFGDQHF
d_gene: NA; v_gene: TRBV6-2/TRBV6-3; abundance: NA; j_gene: TRBJ1-2; CDR3nt: TGTGCCAGCAGTCCCCCCCGGCGATTAGCTAACTATGGCTACACCTTC; CDR3aa: CASSPPRRLANYGYTF
d_gene: TRBD1; v_gene: TRBV14; abundance: many; j_gene: TRBJ2-1; CDR3nt: TGTGCCAGCAGCCAAGTTCCGGGACAGGTGCAGTTCTTC; CDR3aa: CASSQVPGQVQFF
d_gene: TRBD2; v_gene: TRBV5-8; abundance: many; j_gene: TRBJ2-5; CDR3nt: TGTGCCAGCAGTCCCGGGACTAGCGGGACGGAGACCCAGTACTTC; CDR3aa: CASSPGTSGTETQYF
d_gene: NA; v_gene: TRBV7-3; abundance: many; j_gene: TRBJ2-5; CDR3nt: TGTGCCAGCAGCTTAACGTGGGGCAGCCAAGAGACCCAGTACTTC; CDR3aa: CASSLTWGSQETQYF
d_gene: TRBD2; v_gene: TRBV5-6; abundance: many; j_gene: TRBJ2-2; CDR3nt: TGTGCCAGCAGCCGCCGACCCAGCGGGAGACACACCGGGGAGCTGTTTTTT; CDR3aa: CASSRRPSGRHTGELFF
d_gene: TRBD2; v_gene: TRBV20-1; abundance: many; j_gene: TRBJ2-5; CDR3nt: TGCAGTGCTAGAGAGATTTCGGGACTAGCTCATAACCAGTACTTC; CDR3aa: CSAREISGLAHNQYF
d_gene: TRBD2; v_gene: TRBV5-1; abundance: NA; j_gene: TRBJ2-1; CDR3nt: TGCGCCAGCAGTGCTGGGACTAGCGGGAGCCCCTACAATGAGCAGTTCTTC; CDR3aa: CASSAGTSGSPYNEQFF
d_gene: TRBD1; v_gene: TRBV29-1; abundance: NA; j_gene: TRBJ1-2; CDR3nt: TGCAGCGTTAAAGGGGGCCTCTATGGCTACACCTTC; CDR3aa: CSVKGGLYGYTF
d_gene: TRBD2; v_gene: TRBV20-1; abundance: NA; j_gene: TRBJ2-1; CDR3nt: TGCAGTGCTAGACCCCTAGCGGGAGGGCCAAGGAACAATGAGCAGTTCTTC; CDR3aa: CSARPLAGGPRNNEQFF
d_gene: NA; v_gene: TRBV15; abundance: NA; j_gene: TRBJ1-4; CDR3nt: TGTGCCACCAGCAGAGACAGTGGGCGGAAACTGTTTTTT; CDR3aa: CATSRDSGRKLFF
d_gene: TRBD2; v_gene: TRBV7-2; abundance: few; j_gene: TRBJ2-1; CDR3nt: TGTGCCAGCAGCTCCCGGGATAGCGGGGGGGCCGGCTATGAGCAGTTCTTC; CDR3aa: CASSSRDSGGAGYEQFF
d_gene: TRBD2; v_gene: TRBV19; abundance: many; j_gene: TRBJ2-3; CDR3nt: TGTGCCAGTAGTATAGTGGGCGGGAGTACCGATACGCAGTATTTT; CDR3aa: CASSIVGGSTDTQYF
d_gene: NA; v_gene: TRBV7-9; abundance: NA; j_gene: TRBJ2-7; CDR3nt: TGTGCCAGCAGCCCCACCGACAGCCTCGAGCAGTACTTC; CDR3aa: CASSPTDSLEQYF
d_gene: NA; v_gene: TRBV9; abundance: NA; j_gene: TRBJ2-5; CDR3nt: TGTGCCAGCAGCCCCCGATTACGCCAAGAGACCCAGTCCTTC; CDR3aa: CASSPRLRQETQSF
d_gene: TRBD1; v_gene: TRBV20-1; abundance: few; j_gene: TRBJ2-5; CDR3nt: TGCAGTGCTAGGGGACAGCGACAAGAGACCCAGTACTTC; CDR3aa: CSARGQRQETQYF
d_gene: TRBD2; v_gene: TRBV11-2; abundance: many; j_gene: TRBJ2-1; CDR3nt: TGTGCCAGCAGCTCGGGACTAGGCCCATACAATGAGCAGTTCTTC; CDR3aa: CASSSGLGPYNEQFF
d_gene: TRBD2; v_gene: TRBV6-5; abundance: NA; j_gene: TRBJ2-3; CDR3nt: TGTGCCAGCAAGCTAGCGGGGGGGCGATCAGATACGCAGTATTTT; CDR3aa: CASKLAGGRSDTQYF
d_gene: NA; v_gene: TRBV7-9; abundance: NA; j_gene: TRBJ2-5; CDR3nt: TGTGCCAGCAGCTCGTCCAAGGAGACCCAGTACTTC; CDR3aa: CASSSSKETQYF
d_gene: NA; v_gene: TRBV6-5; abundance: many; j_gene: TRBJ1-2; CDR3nt: TGTGCCAGCAGTAGCTCCGGGACACCTGGCTACACCTTC; CDR3aa: CASSSSGTPGYTF
d_gene: TRBD2; v_gene: TRBV20-1; abundance: many; j_gene: TRBJ2-5; CDR3nt: TGCAGTGCTGTCCTAGCGGGGGGGCAAGAGACCCAGTACTTC; CDR3aa: CSAVLAGGQETQYF
d_gene: NA; v_gene: TRBV6-5; abundance: many; j_gene: TRBJ1-5; CDR3nt: TGTGCCAGCAGGGGTGGAGGGGCTCAGCCCCAGCATTTT; CDR3aa: CASRGGGAQPQHF
d_gene: NA; v_gene: TRBV2; abundance: NA; j_gene: TRBJ2-2; CDR3nt: TGTGCCAGCATCGGGGAGCTGTTTTTT; CDR3aa: CASIGELFF
d_gene: NA; v_gene: TRBV20-1; abundance: few; j_gene: TRBJ2-2; CDR3nt: TGCAGTGCTAGAGATAGAGTGGCCCCCCAGGACGGGGAGCTGTTTTTT; CDR3aa: CSARDRVAPQDGELFF
d_gene: TRBD2; v_gene: TRBV7-2; abundance: many; j_gene: TRBJ2-3; CDR3nt: TGTGCCAGCAGCTTAGCCCTCAGTAGCGGGGGTCCAGATACGCAGTATTTT; CDR3aa: CASSLALSSGGPDTQYF
d_gene: TRBD1; v_gene: TRBV12-3/TRBV12-4; abundance: many; j_gene: TRBJ1-4; CDR3nt: TGTGCCAGCAGTTTGGACAGGGGAGGCGAAAAACTGTTTTTT; CDR3aa: CASSLDRGGEKLFF
d_gene: NA; v_gene: TRBV7-7; abundance: many; j_gene: TRBJ2-7; CDR3nt: TGTGCTAGCAGCTATAGTGGGAGCGAGCAGTACTTC; CDR3aa: CASSYSGSEQYF
d_gene: NA; v_gene: TRBV5-5; abundance: few; j_gene: TRBJ2-2; CDR3nt: TGTGCCAGCAGCAAGGTCTCGAACACCGGGGAGCTGTTTTTT; CDR3aa: CASSKVSNTGELFF
d_gene: TRBD2; v_gene: TRBV14; abundance: NA; j_gene: TRBJ2-1; CDR3nt: TGTGCCAGCAGCCAAGAACGGACTAGCGGGAGAGGCGAGCAGTTCTTC; CDR3aa: CASSQERTSGRGEQFF
d_gene: NA; v_gene: TRBV2; abundance: many; j_gene: TRBJ1-5; CDR3nt: TGTGCCAGCAGGCCAGGGGGCAATCAGCCCCAGCATTTT; CDR3aa: CASRPGGNQPQHF
d_gene: NA; v_gene: TRBV2; abundance: many; j_gene: TRBJ1-2; CDR3nt: TGTGCCAGCAGTGAAGGCAGGGGCTATGGCTACACCTTC; CDR3aa: CASSEGRGYGYTF
d_gene: TRBD2; v_gene: TRBV12-3/TRBV12-4; abundance: many; j_gene: TRBJ2-1; CDR3nt: TGTGCCAGCAGGTTAGCGGGGGGTAATGAGCAGTTCTTC; CDR3aa: CASRLAGGNEQFF
d_gene: TRBD2; v_gene: TRBV15; abundance: many; j_gene: TRBJ2-5; CDR3nt: TGTGCCACCAGCAGAGATACAAGCGGGGGCGAAGAGACCCAGTACTTC; CDR3aa: CATSRDTSGGEETQYF
d_gene: NA; v_gene: TRBV19; abundance: many; j_gene: TRBJ2-1; CDR3nt: TGTGCCAGTAAGAAGGACTACTCCTACAATGAGCAGTTCTTC; CDR3aa: CASKKDYSYNEQFF
d_gene: NA; v_gene: TRBV5-1; abundance: many; j_gene: TRBJ1-2; CDR3nt: TGCGCCAGCAGCTTGGCTGTACAGGGTGGCGGCTACACCTTC; CDR3aa: CASSLAVQGGGYTF
d_gene: NA; v_gene: TRBV6-5; abundance: few; j_gene: TRBJ2-7; CDR3nt: TGTGCCAGCAGTCACCCCGGACAGCTACCCTACGAGCAGTACTTC; CDR3aa: CASSHPGQLPYEQYF